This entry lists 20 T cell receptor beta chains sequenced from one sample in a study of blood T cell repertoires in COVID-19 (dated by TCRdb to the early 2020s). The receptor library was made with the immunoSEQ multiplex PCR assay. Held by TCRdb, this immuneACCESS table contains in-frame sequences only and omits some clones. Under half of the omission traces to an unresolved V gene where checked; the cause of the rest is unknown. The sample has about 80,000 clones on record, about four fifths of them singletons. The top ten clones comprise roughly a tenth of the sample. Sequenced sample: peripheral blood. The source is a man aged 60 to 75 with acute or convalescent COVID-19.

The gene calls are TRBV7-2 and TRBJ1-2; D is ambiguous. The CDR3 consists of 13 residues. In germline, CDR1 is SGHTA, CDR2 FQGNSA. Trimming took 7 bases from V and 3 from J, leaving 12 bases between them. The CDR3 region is CASTRPQDYGYTF. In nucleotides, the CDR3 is TGTGCCAGCACCCGGCCCCAGGACTATGGCTACACCTTC.

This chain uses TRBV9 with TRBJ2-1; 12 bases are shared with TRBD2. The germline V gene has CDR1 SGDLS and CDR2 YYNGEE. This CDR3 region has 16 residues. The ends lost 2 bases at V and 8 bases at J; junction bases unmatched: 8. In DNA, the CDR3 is TGTGCCAGCAGCGTGACGACTAGCGGGGGTTGGTATGAGCAGTTCTTC. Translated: CASSVTTSGGWYEQFF.

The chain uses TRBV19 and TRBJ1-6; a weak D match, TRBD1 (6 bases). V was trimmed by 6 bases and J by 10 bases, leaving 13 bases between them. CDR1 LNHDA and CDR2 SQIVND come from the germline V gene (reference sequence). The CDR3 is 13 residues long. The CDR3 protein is CASRRQGPSPLHF. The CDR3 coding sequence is TGTGCCAGTAGGCGGCAGGGGCCCTCACCCCTCCACTTT.

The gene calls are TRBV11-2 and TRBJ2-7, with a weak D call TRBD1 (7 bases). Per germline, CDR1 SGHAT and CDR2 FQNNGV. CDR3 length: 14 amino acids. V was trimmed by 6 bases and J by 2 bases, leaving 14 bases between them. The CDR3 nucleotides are TGTGCCAGCAGGAAGGGGGCGGGAACCTACGAGCAGTACTTC. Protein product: CASRKGAGTYEQYF.

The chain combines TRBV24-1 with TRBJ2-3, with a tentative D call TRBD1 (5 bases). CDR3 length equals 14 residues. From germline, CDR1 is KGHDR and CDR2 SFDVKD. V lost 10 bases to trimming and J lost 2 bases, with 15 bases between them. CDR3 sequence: CATAGHLTTDTQYF. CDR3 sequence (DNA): TGTGCCACGGCCGGACACCTCACCACAGATACGCAGTATTTT.

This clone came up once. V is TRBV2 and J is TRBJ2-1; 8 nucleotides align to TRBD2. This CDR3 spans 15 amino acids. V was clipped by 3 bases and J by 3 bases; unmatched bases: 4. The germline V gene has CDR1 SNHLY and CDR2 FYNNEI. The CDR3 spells CASSDRLAGYNEQFF. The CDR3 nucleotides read TGTGCCAGCAGTGATCGCCTAGCGGGCTACAATGAGCAGTTCTTC.

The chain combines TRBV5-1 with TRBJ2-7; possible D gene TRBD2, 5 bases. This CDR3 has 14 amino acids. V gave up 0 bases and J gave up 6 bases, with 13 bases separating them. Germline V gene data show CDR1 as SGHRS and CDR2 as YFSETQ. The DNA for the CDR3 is TGCGCCAGCAGCTTGGATTTGTTGGGGAGCGAGCAGTACTTC. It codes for CASSLDLLGSEQYF.

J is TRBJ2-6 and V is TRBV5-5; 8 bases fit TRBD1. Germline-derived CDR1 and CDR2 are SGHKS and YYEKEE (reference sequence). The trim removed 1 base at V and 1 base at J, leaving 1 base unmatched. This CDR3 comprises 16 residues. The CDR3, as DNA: TGTGCCAGCAGCTTGCAGGGGGCGTCTGGGGCCAACGTCCTGACTTTC. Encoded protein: CASSLQGASGANVLTF.

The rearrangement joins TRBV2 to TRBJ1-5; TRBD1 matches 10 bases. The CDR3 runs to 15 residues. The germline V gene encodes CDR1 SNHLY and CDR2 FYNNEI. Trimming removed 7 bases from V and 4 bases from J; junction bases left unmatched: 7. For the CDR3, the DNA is TGTGCCAGCACCAGGGACAGGGGATCAAATCAGCCCCAGCATTTT. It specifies CASTRDRGSNQPQHF.

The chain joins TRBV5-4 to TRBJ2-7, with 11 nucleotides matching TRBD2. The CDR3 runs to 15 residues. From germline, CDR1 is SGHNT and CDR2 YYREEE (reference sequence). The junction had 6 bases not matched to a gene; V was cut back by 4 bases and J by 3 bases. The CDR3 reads CASSGGTSGLYEQYF. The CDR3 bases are TGTGCCAGCAGCGGCGGGACTAGCGGTCTCTACGAGCAGTACTTC. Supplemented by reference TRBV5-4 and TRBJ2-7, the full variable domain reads ETGVTQSPTHLIKTRGQQVTLRCSSQSGHNTVSWYQQALGQGPQFIFQYYREEENGRGNFPPRFSGLQFPNYSSELNVNALELDDSALYLCASSGGTSGLYEQYFGPGTRLTVT.

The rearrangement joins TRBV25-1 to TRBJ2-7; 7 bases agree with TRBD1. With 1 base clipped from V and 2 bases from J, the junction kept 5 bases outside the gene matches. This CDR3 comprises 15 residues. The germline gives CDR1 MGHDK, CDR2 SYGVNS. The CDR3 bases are TGTGCCAGCAGTGAATTGACAGGGTTGGCCTACGAGCAGTACTTC. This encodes CASSELTGLAYEQYF.

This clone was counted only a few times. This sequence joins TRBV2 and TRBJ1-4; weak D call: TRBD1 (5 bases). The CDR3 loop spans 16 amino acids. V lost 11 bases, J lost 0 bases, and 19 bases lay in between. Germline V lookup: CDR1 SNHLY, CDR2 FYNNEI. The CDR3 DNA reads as TGTGCCTCCTGGGGAGGGGCCTTCTCAACTAATGAAAAACTGTTTTTT. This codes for CASWGGAFSTNEKLFF.

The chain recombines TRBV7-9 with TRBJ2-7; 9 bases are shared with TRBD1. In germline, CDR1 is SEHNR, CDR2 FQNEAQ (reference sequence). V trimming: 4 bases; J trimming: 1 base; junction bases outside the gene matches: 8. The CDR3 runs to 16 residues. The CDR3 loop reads CASSSRDRDGSYEQYF. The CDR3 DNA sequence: TGTGCCAGCAGCTCCCGGGACAGGGACGGGTCCTACGAGCAGTACTTC.

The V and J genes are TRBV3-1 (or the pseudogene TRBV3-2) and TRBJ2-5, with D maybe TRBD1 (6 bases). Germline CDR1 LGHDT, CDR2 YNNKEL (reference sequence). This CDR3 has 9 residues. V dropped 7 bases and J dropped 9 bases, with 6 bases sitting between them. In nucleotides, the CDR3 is TGTGCCAGCACAGGGGCCCAGTACTTC. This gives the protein CASTGAQYF.

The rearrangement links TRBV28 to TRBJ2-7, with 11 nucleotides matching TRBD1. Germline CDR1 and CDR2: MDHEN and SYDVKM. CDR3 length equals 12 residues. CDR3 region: CVSGTGGYEQYF. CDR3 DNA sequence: TGTGTTTCAGGGACAGGGGGCTACGAGCAGTACTTC.

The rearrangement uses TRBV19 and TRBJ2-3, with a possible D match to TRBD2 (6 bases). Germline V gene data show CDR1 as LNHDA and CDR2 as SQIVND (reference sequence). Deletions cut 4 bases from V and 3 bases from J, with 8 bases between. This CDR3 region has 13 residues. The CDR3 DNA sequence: TGTGCCAGTAGTAAACGGGGGACAGATACGCAGTATTTT. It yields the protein CASSKRGTDTQYF.

CDR3 coding DNA: TGTGCCACCAGCACCGGACACTTGGGTAGCGCTTTCTTT. It is translated as CATSTGHLGSAFF. The V call is TRBV15, the J call TRBJ1-1, with a possible D match to TRBD1 (5 bases). Germline V gives CDR1 LNHNV, CDR2 YYDKDF (reference sequence). With 4 bases removed from V and 11 bases from J, the gap between germline ends came to 17 bases. CDR3 size: 13 residues. Using reference TRBV15 and TRBJ1-1 for the parts outside the CDR3, the full variable domain is DAMVIQNPRYQVTQFGKPVTLSCSQTLNHNVMYWYQQKSSQAPKLLFHYYDKDFNNEADTPDNFQSRRPNTSFCFLDIRSPGLGDTAMYLCATSTGHLGSAFFGQGTRLTVV.

The CDR3 region is CASSLGYGQFNQPQHF. CDR3 nucleotides: TGTGCCAGCAGCTTAGGGTACGGACAGTTCAATCAGCCCCAGCATTTT. The chain couples TRBV7-2 to TRBJ1-5, with D possibly matching TRBD1 (6 bases). The V and J ends lost 1 base and 3 bases respectively, with 13 bases between them. Germline lookup yields CDR1 SGHTA and CDR2 FQGNSA. CDR3 length: 16 residues.

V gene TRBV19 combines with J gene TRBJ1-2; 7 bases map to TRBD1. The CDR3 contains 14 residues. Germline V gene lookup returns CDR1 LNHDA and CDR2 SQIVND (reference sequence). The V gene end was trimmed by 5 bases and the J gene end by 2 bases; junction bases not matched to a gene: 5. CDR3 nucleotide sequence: TGTGCCAGTAGTGCCCCGACAGGGAACTATGGCTACACCTTC. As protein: CASSAPTGNYGYTF.

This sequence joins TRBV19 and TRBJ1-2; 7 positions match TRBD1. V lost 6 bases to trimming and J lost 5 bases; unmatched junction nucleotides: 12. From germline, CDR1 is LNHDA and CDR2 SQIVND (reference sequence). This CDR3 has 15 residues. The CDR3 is CASSPTGDSYYGYTF. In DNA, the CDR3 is TGTGCCAGTAGCCCCACAGGGGACAGCTATTATGGCTACACCTTC.